The 25 T cell receptor beta chains below were found in one sample sequenced in a study of T cell responses to AZD1222 COVID-19 vaccine. TCRdb keeps only in-frame clones here, not all; method: immunoSEQ multiplex PCR. Of tens of thousands of clones in the sample, roughly 87% were seen once. The sample here was peripheral blood, taken on day 0 of AZD1222 vaccination. These receptors came from an adult in good health.

The chain employs TRBV24-1 and TRBJ2-2, with D tentatively TRBD2 (5 bases). Germline loops: CDR1 KGHDR, CDR2 SFDVKD. Trimming removed 1 base at V and 3 bases at J, with 14 bases between. The CDR3 runs 17 residues. This chain's CDR3 is CATSDFLLDIYTGELFF. The CDR3, as DNA: TGTGCCACCAGTGATTTCTTACTAGACATATACACCGGGGAGCTGTTTTTT.

The chain links TRBV3-1 (or the pseudogene TRBV3-2) to TRBJ2-7; no clear D. Between the trimmed V and J ends, which lost 0 bases and 2 bases, there was a span of 8 bases. This CDR3 comprises 14 residues. Germline CDR1 and CDR2: LGHDT and YNNKEL (reference sequence). The CDR3 sequence is CASSQDLFPYEQYF. The CDR3 DNA is TGTGCCAGCAGCCAAGATCTGTTCCCCTACGAGCAGTACTTC.

The rearrangement joins TRBV5-1 to TRBJ1-1; the D gene is possibly TRBD1 (5 bases). This CDR3 spans 13 amino acids. V was pared by 4 bases and J by 2 bases, with 9 bases between. CDR1 SGHRS and CDR2 YFSETQ come from the germline V gene. The CDR3, as DNA: TGCGCCAGCAGCCCCGGGACCAACACTGAAGCTTTCTTT. This encodes CASSPGTNTEAFF.

The chain links TRBV30 to TRBJ1-2; perhaps TRBD1 as D (6 bases). The CDR3 covers 13 residues. With 2 bases removed from V and 4 bases from J, the gap between germline ends came to 11 bases. The V gene's germline CDR1 is GTSNPN and CDR2 SVGIG (reference sequence). CDR3 DNA sequence: TGTGCCTGGAGTCTCCAGGGGAGCTATGGCTACACCTTC. This translates into CAWSLQGSYGYTF.

The chain is built from TRBV3-1 (or the pseudogene TRBV3-2) and TRBJ1-5; 8 bases are shared with TRBD1. Trimming took 3 bases from V and 3 from J; bases not matched to a gene: 1. This CDR3 comprises 14 residues. Germline V gives CDR1 LGHDT, CDR2 YNNKEL (reference sequence). CDR3 protein: CASSQTGANQPQHF. For the CDR3, the DNA is TGTGCCAGCAGCCAGACAGGGGCCAATCAGCCCCAGCATTTT.

This chain joins TRBV6-5 and TRBJ2-1, with no clear D. CDR3 length: 15 amino acids. Looked up from germline, CDR1 is MNHEY and CDR2 is SVGAGI. The ends were cut back, 5 bases at V and 1 base at J, with 12 bases in the middle. The CDR3 spells CASSLRDLSYNEQFF. The CDR3 coding sequence is TGTGCCAGCAGTCTTAGAGATTTGTCCTACAATGAGCAGTTCTTC.

The CDR3 sequence: CASTEQGSGYGYTF. The DNA for the CDR3 is TGTGCCAGCACCGAACAGGGGTCGGGCTATGGCTACACCTTC. This chain links TRBV25-1 with TRBJ1-2, with 7 bases matching TRBD1. CDR1 MGHDK and CDR2 SYGVNS come from the germline V gene. The CDR3 totals 14 residues. Unmatched junction bases numbered 9, after V lost 7 bases and J lost 4 bases.

The chain uses TRBV3-1 (or the pseudogene TRBV3-2) and TRBJ2-7; no clear D gene. V was pared by 4 bases and J by 1 base, with 11 bases between. This CDR3 is 14 amino acids long. Germline values: CDR1 LGHDT, CDR2 YNNKEL (reference sequence). CDR3 bases: TGTGCCAGCAGCCTAAACACCGGATCCTACGAGCAGTACTTC. It specifies CASSLNTGSYEQYF.

The chain links TRBV5-1 to TRBJ2-1; no clear D. CDR1 and CDR2 (germline): SGHRS, YFSETQ. V dropped 0 bases and J dropped 7 bases, with 5 bases sitting between them. The CDR3 has 12 amino acids. CDR3 DNA sequence: TGCGCCAGCAGCTTGGAAGGAAATGAGCAGTTCTTC. Protein sequence: CASSLEGNEQFF.

V is TRBV2 and J is TRBJ1-5; 12 bases line up with TRBD1. This CDR3 contains 14 residues. The trim removed 6 bases at V and 9 bases at J, leaving 6 bases unmatched. CDR1 and CDR2 from the germline V gene are SNHLY and FYNNEI. The chain's CDR3 is CASSEGDRGPPQHF. CDR3 nucleotide sequence: TGTGCCAGCAGCGAGGGGGACAGGGGGCCGCCCCAGCATTTT.

The V and J genes are TRBV7-7 and TRBJ2-2; 8 bases align to TRBD1. The V gene's germline CDR1 is SSHAT and CDR2 FNYEAQ (reference sequence). The trim removed 4 bases at V and 5 bases at J, leaving 12 bases unmatched. This CDR3 has 17 amino acids. CDR3 sequence (DNA): TGTGCCAGCAGCTCAACCCTCGGACAGGGAGGTACCGGGGAGCTGTTTTTT. Its translation is CASSSTLGQGGTGELFF.

V and J are TRBV30 and TRBJ1-4, with D possibly being TRBD1 (5 bases). The V gene's germline CDR1 is GTSNPN and CDR2 SVGIG (reference sequence). The length of the CDR3 is 15 residues. The V gene lost 0 bases and the J gene lost 4 bases, with 12 bases spanning the gap. The CDR3 sequence is CAWSVPGRRNEKLFF. CDR3 bases: TGTGCCTGGAGTGTACCAGGGAGACGTAATGAAAAACTGTTTTTT.

The V and J genes are TRBV27 and TRBJ2-1; 7 bases fit TRBD1. The germline CDR1 and CDR2 sequences are MNHEY and SMNVEV (reference sequence). Losses at the gene ends were 4 bases for V and 4 bases for J; bases not matched to a gene: 10. This CDR3 has 16 residues. CDR3 bases: TGTGCCAGCAGTTCACTAACAGGGGCCACGTACAATGAGCAGTTCTTC. This encodes CASSSLTGATYNEQFF.

This clone showed up just once. The genes are TRBV18 and TRBJ2-5, with D possibly matching TRBD2 (6 bases). Deletions cut 1 base from V and 2 bases from J, with 11 bases between. CDR1 and CDR2 (germline): KGHSH, LQKENI. The CDR3 spans 15 residues. DNA for the CDR3: TGTGCCAGCTCACCACGGAGGGGACCTCAAGAGACCCAGTACTTC. Its protein is CASSPRRGPQETQYF.

This chain connects TRBV30 to TRBJ1-5; no clear D. Germline loops: CDR1 GTSNPN, CDR2 SVGIG (reference sequence). With 2 bases removed from V and 2 bases from J, the gap between germline ends came to 13 bases. The length of the CDR3 is 15 residues. The CDR3 bases are TGTGCCTGGAGTACCAAGGCCAGTGGCAATCAGCCCCAGCATTTT. Protein sequence: CAWSTKASGNQPQHF. The whole variable domain, filled in from reference TRBV30 and TRBJ1-5, reads SQTIHQWPATLVQPVGSPLSLECTVEGTSNPNLYWYRQAAGRGLQLLFYSVGIGQISSEVPQNLSASRPQDRQFILSSKKLLLSDSGFYLCAWSTKASGNQPQHFGDGTRLSIL.

This chain joins TRBV6-4 and TRBJ2-5, with D uncertain. Deletions cut 2 bases from V and 7 bases from J, with 14 bases between. There are 14 residues in the CDR3. Germline V gene lookup returns CDR1 MRHNA and CDR2 SNTAGT. The CDR3 sequence is CASSDRQERRTQYF. Here the CDR3 DNA reads TGTGCCAGCAGTGACCGGCAGGAGAGGCGGACCCAGTACTTC.

The sample holds one count of this clone. The genes are TRBV7-2 and TRBJ2-4; 8 bases fit TRBD2. There are 15 residues in the CDR3. Germline CDR1 reads SGHTA; CDR2 reads FQGNSA. J lost 5 bases, V lost 5 bases, and 8 bases had no gene match. CDR3 residues: CASSQSGGRQNIQYF. CDR3 in DNA: TGTGCCAGCAGCCAGAGCGGGGGTCGGCAAAACATTCAGTACTTC.

The CDR3 loop reads CASSLSGATGYTF. The CDR3 DNA follows: TGTGCCAGCAGTCTTTCAGGGGCAACTGGCTACACCTTC. The chain uses TRBV6-5 and TRBJ1-2; TRBD1 might be the D (6 bases). Germline assignment: CDR1 MNHEY and CDR2 SVGAGI. V shed 5 bases and J shed 7 bases, with 14 bases lying between them. CDR3 length equals 13 residues.

The chain combines TRBV6-1 with TRBJ2-1; TRBD2 aligns across 11 bases. Germline V gives CDR1 MNHNS, CDR2 SASEGT. CDR3 length: 15 amino acids. The V and J ends lost 1 base and 5 bases, in that order; junction bases with no gene match: 1. The CDR3 loop reads CASSEVAGGDNEQFF. The CDR3 DNA is TGTGCCAGCAGTGAAGTAGCGGGGGGGGACAATGAGCAGTTCTTC.

The V gene is TRBV29-1, the J gene TRBJ2-7; a possible D gene is TRBD1 (6 bases). CDR3 size: 11 residues. CDR1 SQVTM and CDR2 ANQGSEA come from the germline V gene. The V end was cut by 6 bases, the J end by 3 bases, with 9 bases between. CDR3 loop: CSVKQGYEQYF. CDR3 bases: TGCAGCGTCAAACAGGGCTACGAGCAGTACTTC.

The V call is TRBV29-1, the J call TRBJ1-5, with a possible D match to TRBD1 (6 bases). The CDR3 totals 13 residues. CDR1 is SQVTM and CDR2 is ANQGSEA in the germline V gene. V shed 4 bases and J shed 4 bases, with 11 bases lying between them. The CDR3: CSVGQGTNQPQHF. The CDR3 DNA follows: TGCAGCGTTGGCCAGGGGACGAATCAGCCCCAGCATTTT.

The count of this clone is one. The J gene is TRBJ2-7, the V gene TRBV9, with 8 nucleotides matching TRBD2. Trimming removed 0 bases from V and 6 bases from J; junction bases left unmatched: 14. This CDR3 has 17 residues. The germline V gene has CDR1 SGDLS and CDR2 YYNGEE. The CDR3 is CASSVGSGAGALSEQYF. The CDR3 DNA sequence: TGTGCCAGCAGCGTAGGTAGCGGAGCGGGGGCGTTAAGCGAGCAGTACTTC. Together with reference TRBV9 and TRBJ2-7, the CDR3 gives the full variable domain: DSGVTQTPKHLITATGQRVTLRCSPRSGDLSVYWYQQSLDQGLQFLIQYYNGEERAKGNILERFSAQQFPDLHSELNLSSLELGDSALYFCASSVGSGAGALSEQYFGPGTRLTVT.

The V call is TRBV6-2 or TRBV6-3, the J call TRBJ2-1, with a possible D match to TRBD1 (6 bases). The CDR3 has 12 residues. Trimming took off 5 bases at V and 7 bases at J, with 9 bases between the two ends. In germline, CDR1 is MNHEY, CDR2 SVGEGT. The CDR3 spells CASSRGFNEQFF. In DNA, the CDR3 is TGTGCCAGCAGTAGGGGGTTTAATGAGCAGTTCTTC.

This clone came up a few times. V and J are TRBV2 and TRBJ2-7, with D perhaps matching TRBD2 (7 bases). Trimming took 6 bases from V and 2 from J, leaving 14 bases between them. CDR3 length equals 14 residues. CDR1 and CDR2 from the germline V gene are SNHLY and FYNNEI. CDR3 in amino acids: CASRRGQSTYEQYF. In nucleotides, the CDR3 is TGTGCCAGCAGGCGGGGGCAGAGTACCTACGAGCAGTACTTC.

This clone was detected once. The V and J genes are TRBV7-7 and TRBJ2-5; weak D call: TRBD2 (6 bases). Germline-derived CDR1 and CDR2 are SSHAT and FNYEAQ (reference sequence). This CDR3 region has 13 residues. V lost 5 bases and J 4 bases, leaving 11 bases between the germline ends. The CDR3: CASSPRGTETQYF. CDR3 bases: TGTGCCAGCAGCCCCCGCGGGACAGAGACCCAGTACTTC.